Below are 16 T cell receptor beta chains sequenced from a single sample in a study of T cells after yellow fever vaccination. One entry per CDR3 protein results from TCRdb running MiXCR on the 5' RACE reads. The sample consists of some 69,000 distinct CDR3 sequences, 5.5% to 7.5% of them appearing once. Here the sequenced sample was CD4+ T cells sorted from PBMCs, taken roughly 15 days after the first yellow fever vaccination. These receptors all stem from a man in his late teens or twenties who received the YFV17D yellow fever vaccine.

Points on this clonotype: A read error may be the cause here, since a much bigger clone is one base away. The chain recombines TRBV2 with TRBJ1-1, with D possibly being TRBD1 (5 bases). This CDR3 has 19 amino acids. Germline V gene data show CDR1 as SNHLY and CDR2 as FYNNEI. The CDR3 nucleotides are TGTGCCATCAGTTTAAGTCGAGCGTGGCTCACAGGCTTGAACACTGAAGCTTTCTTT. Translating gives CAISLSRAWLTGLNTEAFF.

This clonotype was observed many times. The rearrangement joins TRBV7-2 to TRBJ2-5; no clear D. V was cut by 1 base and J by 2 bases, with 11 bases left in between. In germline, CDR1 is SGHTA, CDR2 FQGNSA. CDR3 size: 15 residues. CDR3 region: CASSLGPAFQETQYF. In DNA, the CDR3 is TGTGCCAGCAGCTTAGGGCCAGCTTTTCAAGAGACCCAGTACTTC.

This clonotype was recorded many times. The J gene is TRBJ2-3, the V gene TRBV29-1, with D perhaps matching TRBD1 or TRBD2 (5 bases each). Germline CDR1 SQVTM, CDR2 ANQGSEA. With 0 bases removed from V and 6 bases from J, the gap between germline ends came to 16 bases. This CDR3 spans 15 amino acids. The CDR3 DNA reads TGCAGCGTTGAAGACCCAGGGAGAGCTCCCGATACGCAGTATTTT. As protein: CSVEDPGRAPDTQYF.

This clonotype occurred many times. The chain combines TRBV12-3 or TRBV12-4 with TRBJ2-2, with D tentatively TRBD1 or TRBD2 (6 bases each). V shed 7 bases and J shed 2 bases, with 17 bases lying between them. The CDR3 contains 16 residues. The DNA of the CDR3 is TGTGCCAGCACCAAAGGGGGGCCACCTAACACCGGGGAGCTGTTTTTT. Translating gives CASTKGGPPNTGELFF.

This clonotype occurred many times. The chain joins TRBV4-1 to TRBJ2-3; no definite D call. Germline V gene sequence: CDR1 MGHRA, CDR2 YSYEKL. V was clipped by 0 bases and J by 6 bases, with 25 bases between them. CDR3 length: 19 amino acids. CDR3 bases: TGCGCCAGCAGCCAAGATCTCCATTCCACGGCCCCTCACGCGGATACGCAGTATTTT. This sequence encodes CASSQDLHSTAPHADTQYF.

This clonotype was recorded many times. This chain joins TRBV20-1 and TRBJ2-5; 8 bases line up with TRBD1. The length of the CDR3 is 14 residues. The V gene end was trimmed by 7 bases and the J gene end by 6 bases; junction bases not matched to a gene: 13. Looked up from germline, CDR1 is DFQATT and CDR2 is SNEGSKA (reference sequence). The CDR3 coding sequence is TGCAGTGTCTCCCCCAGGGGGCCTAGGCAGACCCAGTACTTC. This sequence encodes CSVSPRGPRQTQYF.

This clonotype was observed at least ten times. The chain joins TRBV7-2 to TRBJ2-7; D unclear. V shed 2 bases and J shed 3 bases, with 11 bases lying between them. Germline lookup yields CDR1 SGHTA and CDR2 FQGNSA. The CDR3 spans 14 residues. The CDR3 DNA reads TGTGCCAGCAGCTTACCTGGTACGAACTACGAGCAGTACTTC. It encodes CASSLPGTNYEQYF.

This clonotype is medium-sized in the sample. The CDR3 sequence is CASSLEQNYGYTF. CDR3 in DNA: TGTGCCAGCAGCTTAGAACAGAACTATGGCTACACCTTC. This chain connects TRBV7-6 to TRBJ1-2; D gene unclear. V gave up 1 base and J gave up 2 bases, with 5 bases separating them. The CDR3 consists of 13 residues. Germline assignment: CDR1 SGHVS and CDR2 FNYEAQ. Full variable domain (missing parts from reference TRBV7-6 and TRBJ1-2): GAGVSQSPRYKVTKRGQDVALRCDPISGHVSLYWYRQALGQGPEFLTYFNYEAQQDKSGLPNDRFSAERPEGSISTLTIQRTEQRDSAMYRCASSLEQNYGYTFGSGTRLTVV.

This clonotype was counted ten times or more. This chain uses TRBV6-5 with TRBJ1-3; D call uncertain. The germline gives CDR1 MNHEY, CDR2 SVGAGI. The CDR3 has 15 residues. V lost 8 bases and J lost 4, with 18 bases in between. The CDR3 sequence: CASRTLLRAGNTIYF. Written as DNA, the CDR3 is TGTGCCAGCCGAACCCTCTTACGGGCCGGAAACACCATATATTTT.

This clonotype was observed at least ten times. V and J are TRBV5-1 and TRBJ2-2, with TRBD1 matching 7 bases. Germline V gene lookup returns CDR1 SGHRS and CDR2 YFSETQ. Trimming at V came to 6 bases and at J to 3 bases, leaving 11 bases not matched to a gene. The CDR3 contains 16 residues. The CDR3 DNA reads as TGCGCCAGCAAACCTTCCGGGACAGCCTACACCGGGGAGCTGTTTTTT. Its protein product is CASKPSGTAYTGELFF. The variable domain in full, with the rest retrieved from reference TRBV5-1 and TRBJ2-2, is KAGVTQTPRYLIKTRGQQVTLSCSPISGHRSVSWYQQTPGQGLQFLFEYFSETQRNKGNFPGRFSGRQFSNSRSEMNVSTLELGDSALYLCASKPSGTAYTGELFFGEGSRLTVL.

This clonotype came up many times. J is TRBJ2-3 and V is TRBV5-6; 8 bases line up with TRBD2. CDR3 length: 16 residues. CDR1 and CDR2 (germline): SGHDT, YYEEEE. The V gene end was trimmed by 0 bases and the J gene end by 2 bases; junction bases not matched to a gene: 5. CDR3 in DNA: TGTGCCAGCAGCTTGGCAGCGGGGGCGCCCACAGATACGCAGTATTTT. Translating it yields CASSLAAGAPTDTQYF.

This clonotype appeared many times. The V and J genes are TRBV18 and TRBJ2-3; 8 bases line up with TRBD1. Germline trimming cut 4 bases from V and 6 bases from J; bases unmatched to any gene: 12. In germline, CDR1 is KGHSH, CDR2 LQKENI. This CDR3 is 16 amino acids long. The CDR3 DNA reads as TGTGCCAGCTCACGCGGGACAGGCTCGGGGAGGGATACGCAGTATTTT. Translating gives CASSRGTGSGRDTQYF.

This chain uses TRBV7-9 with TRBJ1-1, with D unclear. CDR1 is SEHNR and CDR2 is FQNEAQ in the germline V gene (reference sequence). The CDR3 consists of 14 residues. V was pared by 0 bases and J by 10 bases, with 15 bases between. CDR3 sequence: CASSLAGSARTAFF. CDR3 bases: TGTGCCAGCAGCTTAGCGGGGTCGGCCCGGACAGCTTTCTTT.

Ten or more counts support this clonotype. At one boundary the junction diverges from the germline segment, which might be a read error. The J gene is TRBJ2-1, the V gene TRBV10-3, with TRBD1 matching 8 bases. The CDR3 extends over 14 amino acids. CDR1 is ENHRY, CDR2 SYGVKD, per germline. This CDR3 reads CAISKSTGDNEQFF. The CDR3 DNA is TGTGCCATCAGTAAGTCGACAGGGGACAATGAGCAGTTCTTC.

Many counts were recorded for this clonotype. This chain connects TRBV12-3 or TRBV12-4 to TRBJ2-4; the D gene is possibly TRBD2 (7 bases). Trimming pared 7 bases from V and 2 bases from J, leaving 18 bases between. The CDR3 runs 16 residues. The CDR3 spells CASTREGGLTKNIQYF. The CDR3 DNA follows: TGTGCCAGCACCCGCGAGGGGGGGCTCACCAAAAACATTCAGTACTTC.

This clonotype has at least ten counts. This chain uses TRBV18 with TRBJ1-1, with D possibly matching TRBD1 (5 bases). This CDR3 has 13 amino acids. The germline gives CDR1 KGHSH, CDR2 LQKENI. V lost 4 bases and J lost 11, with 17 bases in between. The DNA of the CDR3 is TGTGCCAGCTCACTTAGTGACACCCGGGGGGCTTTCTTT. As protein: CASSLSDTRGAFF.